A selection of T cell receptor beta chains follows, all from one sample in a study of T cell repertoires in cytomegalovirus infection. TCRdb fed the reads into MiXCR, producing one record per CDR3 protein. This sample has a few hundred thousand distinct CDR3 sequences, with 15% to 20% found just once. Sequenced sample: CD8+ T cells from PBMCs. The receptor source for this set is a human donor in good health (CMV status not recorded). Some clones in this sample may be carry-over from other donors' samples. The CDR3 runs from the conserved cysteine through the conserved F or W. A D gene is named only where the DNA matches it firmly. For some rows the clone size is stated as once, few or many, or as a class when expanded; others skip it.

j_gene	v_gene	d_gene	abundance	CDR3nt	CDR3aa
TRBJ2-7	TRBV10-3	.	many	TGTGCCATCAGTGAGACACCACAGAACTCCTACGAGCAGTACTTC	CAISETPQNSYEQYF
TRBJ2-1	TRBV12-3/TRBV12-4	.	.	TGTGCCAGCAGTTTAACAGGGAGATACAATGAGCAGTTCTTC	CASSLTGRYNEQFF
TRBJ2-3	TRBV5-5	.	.	TGTGCCAGCAGCTTGGCCTGGGGTGGCACAGATACGCAGTATTTT	CASSLAWGGTDTQYF
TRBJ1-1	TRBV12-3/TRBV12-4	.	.	TGTGCCAGCGTATACCGAGTGCGTAAAAGGGGAACTGAAGCTTTCTTT	CASVYRVRKRGTEAFF
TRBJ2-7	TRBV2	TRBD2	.	TGTGCCAGCAGTGAAGCGAGCGGGGGAATAACCTACGAGCAGTACTTC	CASSEASGGITYEQYF
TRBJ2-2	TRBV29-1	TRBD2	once	TGCAGCGTTGAAGATCTTAGCGGGGGCCCTAACACCGGGGAGCTGTTTTTT	CSVEDLSGGPNTGELFF
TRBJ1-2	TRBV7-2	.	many	TGTGCCAGCAGCTTAGCGCTCGGGATCGGCAGCCCTTACCATGGCTACACCTTC	CASSLALGIGSPYHGYTF
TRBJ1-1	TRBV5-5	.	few	TGTGCCAGCAGCTTGTATGCCAGCACGAACACTGAAGCTTTCTTT	CASSLYASTNTEAFF
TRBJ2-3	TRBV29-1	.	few	TGCAGCGTGGGGCATCTGCGCACAGATACGCAGTATTTT	CSVGHLRTDTQYF
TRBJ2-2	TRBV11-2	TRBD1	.	TGTGCCAGCAGCACCGAGGGGGCGGACACCGGGGAGCTGTTTTTT	CASSTEGADTGELFF
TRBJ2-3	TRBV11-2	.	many	TGTGCCAGCAGCTTAGGCCAACTAGAAGATACGCAGTATTTT	CASSLGQLEDTQYF
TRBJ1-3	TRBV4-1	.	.	TGCGCCAGCAGCCCTGACAGTAGACTCACTGGAAACACCATATATTTT	CASSPDSRLTGNTIYF
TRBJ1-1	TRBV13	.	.	TGTGCCAGCAGCTTAGGGAGTACACCGAAGCCAAAAGCTTTCTTT	CASSLGSTPKPKAFF
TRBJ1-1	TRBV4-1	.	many	TGCGCCAGCAGTCGGGCGGACAACACTGAAGCTTTCTTT	CASSRADNTEAFF
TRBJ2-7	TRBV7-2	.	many	TGTGCCAGCAGCTTAGCGCTGACCCCCTACGAGCAGTACTTC	CASSLALTPYEQYF
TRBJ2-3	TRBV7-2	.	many	TGTGCCAGCAGCTTGAATTCAGATACGCAGTATTTT	CASSLNSDTQYF
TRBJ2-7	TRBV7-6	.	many	TGTGCCAGCAGCTTAGTGGGGGCCGAGCAGTACTTC	CASSLVGAEQYF
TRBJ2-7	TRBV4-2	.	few	TGTGCCAGCAGCCAAGAAACATCAGGGATTTTCTACGAGCAGTACTTC	CASSQETSGIFYEQYF
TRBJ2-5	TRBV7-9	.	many	TGTGCCAGCAGCTTACAGGGGTTTGAGGAAGAGACCCAGTACTTC	CASSLQGFEEETQYF
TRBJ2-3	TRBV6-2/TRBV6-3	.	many	TGTGCCAGCAGTTACTCGAAAGATACGCAGTATTTT	CASSYSKDTQYF
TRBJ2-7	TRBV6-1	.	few	TGTGCCAGCAGGACCGTAGCTTCCCCCTACGAGCAGTACTTC	CASRTVASPYEQYF
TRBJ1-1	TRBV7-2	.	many	TGTGCCAGCAGCTATTTCGGGGGGCGTAGGACTGAAGCTTTCTTT	CASSYFGGRRTEAFF
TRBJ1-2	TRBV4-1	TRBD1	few	TGCGCCAGCAGCCAACCTATGACAGGGGGTTTAGACTATGGCTACACCTTC	CASSQPMTGGLDYGYTF
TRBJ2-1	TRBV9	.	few	TGTGCCAGCAGCGTAGCGGGTCGGGCCCAAATCAATGAGCAGTTCTTC	CASSVAGRAQINEQFF
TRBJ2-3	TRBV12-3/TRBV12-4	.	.	TGTGCCAGCGGACGGATAACTAGCACAGATACGCAGTATTTT	CASGRITSTDTQYF
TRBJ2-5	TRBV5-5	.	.	TGTGCCAGCAGCGGGCAGGGCCAAGAGACCCAGTACTTC	CASSGQGQETQYF
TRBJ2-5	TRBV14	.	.	TGTGCCAGCAGCCACGTCGACGGGGTCGATCAAGAGACCCAGTACTTC	CASSHVDGVDQETQYF
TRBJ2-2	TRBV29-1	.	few	TGCAGCGTTCCCGGGGGCACCGGGGAGCTGTTTTTT	CSVPGGTGELFF
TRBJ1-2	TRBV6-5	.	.	TGTGCCAGTACGAGAGGCCGGGGCTACGGGGCCTATGGCTACACCTTC	CASTRGRGYGAYGYTF
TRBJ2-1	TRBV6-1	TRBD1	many	TGTGCCAGCAGTAGCCTTGGGACAGAGAGCTCCTACAATGAGCAGTTCTTC	CASSSLGTESSYNEQFF
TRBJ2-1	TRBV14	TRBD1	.	TGTGCCAGCAGCCGCGGGACAGGGGGCCGGGAGCAGTTCTTC	CASSRGTGGREQFF
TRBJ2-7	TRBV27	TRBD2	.	TGTGCCAGCAGTTTATCAAGCGGGGATCTCTACGAGCAGTACTTC	CASSLSSGDLYEQYF
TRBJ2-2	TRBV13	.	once	TGTGCCAGCAGCCCACATTTCTCGGTTGTTAACGGGGAGCTGTTTTTT	CASSPHFSVVNGELFF
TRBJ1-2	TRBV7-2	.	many	TGTGCCAGCAGCTTAGGAGAGTTCGGTGGCTACACCTTC	CASSLGEFGGYTF
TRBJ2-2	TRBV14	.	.	TGTGCCAGCAGCTCCCTAGCTACCGAGGAGCTGTTTTTT	CASSSLATEELFF
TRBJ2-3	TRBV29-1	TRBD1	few	TGCAGCGTTGAATGGACAGGGTTCGGCCTGCCCCTAGCCACAGATACGCAGTATTTT	CSVEWTGFGLPLATDTQYF
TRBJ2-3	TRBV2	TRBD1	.	TGTGCCAGCAAAGGGGACAGGGTGTTTAATACAGATACGCAGTATTTT	CASKGDRVFNTDTQYF
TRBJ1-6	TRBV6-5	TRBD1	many	TGTGCCAGCAGTTCACGGACAGGGATAAATTCACCCCTCCACTTT	CASSSRTGINSPLHF
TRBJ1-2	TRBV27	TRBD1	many	TGTGCCACCTTCAGGGGGGACTATGGCTACACCTTC	CATFRGDYGYTF
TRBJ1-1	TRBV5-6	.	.	TGTGCCAGCAGCCTGGTAGTGGGTGAAGCTTTCTTT	CASSLVVGEAFF
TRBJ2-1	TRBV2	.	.	TGTGCCAGCAGTGAACCCTCCCAGGGGGGGGCACCAGCCGATGAGCAGTTCTTC	CASSEPSQGGAPADEQFF
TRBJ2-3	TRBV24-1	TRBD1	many	TGTGCCACCAGTGATCTCCGGGACAGATCAGATACGCAGTATTTT	CATSDLRDRSDTQYF
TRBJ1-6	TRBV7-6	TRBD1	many	TGTGCCAGCAGCTTAGCCGACAGGGCTAATTCACCCCTCCACTTT	CASSLADRANSPLHF
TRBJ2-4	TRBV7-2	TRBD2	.	TGTGCCAGCAGCTTAGCACCGGGACTAGCGGGAGGCAAAAACATTCAGTACTTC	CASSLAPGLAGGKNIQYF
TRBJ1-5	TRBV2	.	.	TGTGCCAGCAGTGAAAGTTCCATCTCCTATCAGCCCCAGCATTTT	CASSESSISYQPQHF
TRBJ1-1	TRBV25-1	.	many	TGTGCCAGCTCACTAGGGGCTCCTAACACTGAAGCTTTCTTT	CASSLGAPNTEAFF
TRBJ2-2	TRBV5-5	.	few	TGTGCCAGCAAATTCGATATTAACACCGGGGAGCTGTTTTTT	CASKFDINTGELFF
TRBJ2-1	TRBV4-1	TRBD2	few	TGCGCCAGCAGTCTCTCGATAGCGGGGGGGATGTACAATGAGCAGTTCTTC	CASSLSIAGGMYNEQFF
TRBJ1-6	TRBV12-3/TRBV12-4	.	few	TGTGCCAGCAGTCGATACAGCTCCTATAATTCACCCCTCCACTTT	CASSRYSSYNSPLHF
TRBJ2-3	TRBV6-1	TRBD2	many	TGTGCCAGCAGCGACGGGGGGCTCGGGCTAGCGGGGATCGCAGATACGCAGTATTTT	CASSDGGLGLAGIADTQYF
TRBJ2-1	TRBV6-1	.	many	TGTGCCAGCAGTTCTATATACCTTGGGGAAAATGAGCAGTTCTTC	CASSSIYLGENEQFF
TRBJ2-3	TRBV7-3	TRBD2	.	TGTGCCAGCAGCTTATCCGGGGGGGCAGCAGATACGCAGTATTTT	CASSLSGGAADTQYF
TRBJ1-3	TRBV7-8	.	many	TGTGCCAGCAGCCAAGGAGGCAACTCTGGAAACACCATATATTTT	CASSQGGNSGNTIYF
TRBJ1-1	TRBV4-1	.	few	TGCGCCAGCAGCCAGCTCGGGACTGAAGCTTTCTTT	CASSQLGTEAFF
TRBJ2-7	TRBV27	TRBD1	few	TGTGCCAGCAGTGGGACAGGGACCTCCTACGAGCAGTACTTC	CASSGTGTSYEQYF